This TCR beta chain derives from a study of post-analysis software for immune sequencing data. General study findings and limits: Roughly five TRBV segments were significantly more frequent in patients than in controls. TRBV5-6, TRBV5-1 and TRBV20-1 were among these segments. Strong co-clustering by F measure was seen for same-batch samples. Those with multiple sclerosis, the patient group, showed significantly lower normalized Chao1 diversity than controls.

Germline V lookup: CDR1 LGHNT, CDR2 FRNRAP. V was shortened by 3 bases and J by 9 bases, with 15 bases between the two germline ends. The CDR3 runs to 14 residues. Unique molecular identifiers tagged the TCR beta cDNA libraries. Each batch of about 0.9 to 10 million T cells produced roughly 450,000 cDNA molecules. One entry per CDR3 protein, called by TCRdb with MiXCR from the PCR reads. Here the sample spans approximately 660,000 distinct CDR3 sequences, approximately 60% being singletons. About this clonotype itself: As yet, its antigen is unknown.

The clonotype comes from a girl aged 2 to 10 with multiple sclerosis. The chain combines TRBV12-5 with TRBJ2-4, with a possible D match to TRBD2 (5 bases). The sample taken for sequencing was blood. The CDR3 is CASGFGRGGGIQYF. CDR3 nucleotide sequence: TGTGCTAGTGGTTTCGGACGAGGAGGCGGCATTCAGTACTTC. The full variable domain, rest sourced from reference TRBV12-5 and TRBJ2-4, is DARVTQTPRHKVTEMGQEVTMRCQPILGHNTVFWYRQTMMQGLELLAYFRNRAPLDDSGMPKDRFSAEMPDATLATLKIQPSEPRDSAVYFCASGFGRGGGIQYFGAGTRLSVL.